This T cell receptor beta chain was sequenced for a study of CD8 T cells in ankylosing spondylitis. Overall study findings and caveats: The study identified a TCR beta motif of under 10 highly homologous variants that appeared characteristic of ankylosing spondylitis blood. Disease-linked clones reportedly concentrated significantly in matched ankylosing spondylitis synovial fluid.

The length of the CDR3 is 17 residues. V dropped 4 bases and J dropped 6 bases, with 22 bases sitting between them. In germline, CDR1 is SNHLY, CDR2 FYNNEI. A few counts support this clonotype. Its antigen is undetermined. Library preparation for TCR beta used quantitative 5'-RACE with molecular barcodes. TCRdb itself ran the 5' RACE reads through MiXCR, one entry per CDR3 protein. Of over 700,000 distinct CDR3 sequences in the sample, around 17% are singletons; the top ten hold around a fifth. Sequenced material: blood, either unsorted or a sorted T cell fraction (not recorded which). The chain links TRBV2 to TRBJ1-5; D unresolved. This TCR derives from a male donor with ankylosing spondylitis. CDR3 residues: CASSAPSGWEEGQPQHF. In nucleotides, the CDR3 is TGTGCCAGCAGTGCTCCCTCGGGGTGGGAAGAGGGTCAGCCCCAGCATTTT. The full variable domain, in which reference TRBV2 and TRBJ1-5 provide the parts outside the CDR3, is EPEVTQTPSHQVTQMGQEVILRCVPISNHLYFYWYRQILGQKVEFLVSFYNNEISEKSEIFDDQFSVERPDGSNFTLKIRSTKLEDSAMYFCASSAPSGWEEGQPQHFGDGTRLSIL.